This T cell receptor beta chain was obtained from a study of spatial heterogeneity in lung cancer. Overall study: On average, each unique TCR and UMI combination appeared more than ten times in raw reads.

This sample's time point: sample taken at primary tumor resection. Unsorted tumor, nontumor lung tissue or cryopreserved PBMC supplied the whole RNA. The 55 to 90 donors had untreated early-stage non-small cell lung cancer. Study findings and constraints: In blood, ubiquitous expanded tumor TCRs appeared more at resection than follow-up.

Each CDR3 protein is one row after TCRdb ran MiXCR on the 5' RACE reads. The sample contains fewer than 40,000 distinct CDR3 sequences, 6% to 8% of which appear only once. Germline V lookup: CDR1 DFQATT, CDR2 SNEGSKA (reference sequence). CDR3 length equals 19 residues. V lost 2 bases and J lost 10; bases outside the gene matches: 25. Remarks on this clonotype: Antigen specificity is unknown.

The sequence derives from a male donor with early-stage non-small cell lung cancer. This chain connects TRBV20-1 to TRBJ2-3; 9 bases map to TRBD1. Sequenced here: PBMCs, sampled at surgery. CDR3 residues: CSARPGTGRGLTGVLAQYF. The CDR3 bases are TGCAGTGCTAGACCTGGGACAGGGAGGGGACTAACGGGAGTGCTCGCGCAGTATTTT.